Presented here are 32 T cell receptor beta chains from one specimen sequenced in a study of blood T cell repertoires in COVID-19. The protocol was immunoSEQ multiplex PCR, while the TCRdb copy is restricted to in-frame clones and leaves out a portion. The top ten clones hold roughly 12% of a sample with over 200,000 clones, roughly four fifths of them seen once. Source material: peripheral blood. The receptors stem from a middle-aged woman with acute or convalescent COVID-19.

The rearrangement uses TRBV5-6 and TRBJ1-1; possibly TRBD1 for D (6 bases). From germline, CDR1 is SGHDT and CDR2 YYEEEE. V lost 2 bases and J 8 bases, leaving 7 bases between the germline ends. CDR3 length: 11 residues. The DNA of the CDR3 is TGTGCCAGCAGCTTTAGGGGGGAAGCTTTCTTT. It is translated as CASSFRGEAFF. Filled out from reference TRBV5-6 and TRBJ1-1, the complete variable domain reads DAGVTQSPTHLIKTRGQQVTLRCSPKSGHDTVSWYQQALGQGPQFIFQYYEEEERQRGNFPDRFSGHQFPNYSSELNVNALLLGDSALYLCASSFRGEAFFGQGTRLTVV.

This clone was seen a few times. The CDR3 is CASSIPRDRSYGYTF. The DNA for the CDR3 is TGTGCCAGCAGCATTCCCCGGGACAGGAGCTATGGCTACACCTTC. This chain connects TRBV9 to TRBJ1-2; 8 nucleotides align to TRBD1. Trimming removed 4 bases from V and 4 bases from J; junction bases left unmatched: 9. Germline CDR1 is SGDLS and CDR2 is YYNGEE. This CDR3 region has 15 residues. The whole variable domain, remainder taken from reference TRBV9 and TRBJ1-2, is DSGVTQTPKHLITATGQRVTLRCSPRSGDLSVYWYQQSLDQGLQFLIQYYNGEERAKGNILERFSAQQFPDLHSELNLSSLELGDSALYFCASSIPRDRSYGYTFGSGTRLTVV.

The chain joins TRBV6-5 to TRBJ2-7, with 8 bases aligning to TRBD1. Losses at the gene ends were 7 bases for V and 3 bases for J; bases not matched to a gene: 8. Germline assignment: CDR1 MNHEY and CDR2 SVGAGI. There are 14 residues in the CDR3. The CDR3 DNA sequence: TGTGCCAGCACCCGATCAGGGGGCAACTACGAGCAGTACTTC. Its translation: CASTRSGGNYEQYF.

Only a few counts were recorded for this clone. The chain recombines TRBV19 with TRBJ2-6; TRBD1 matches 11 bases. The CDR3 spans 17 residues. Germline V gene data show CDR1 as LNHDA and CDR2 as SQIVND (reference sequence). The V and J ends lost 7 bases and 0 bases, in that order; junction bases with no gene match: 5. CDR3 nucleotide sequence: TGTGCCAGTAATCTGGGGACAGGGGGCTCTGGGGCCAACGTCCTGACTTTC. The encoded protein is CASNLGTGGSGANVLTF.

The rearrangement links TRBV27 to TRBJ2-2; 7 positions agree with TRBD1. With 2 bases clipped from V and 7 bases from J, the junction kept 10 bases outside the gene matches. The CDR3 has 16 residues. Germline V gene data show CDR1 as MNHEY and CDR2 as SMNVEV (reference sequence). In DNA form, the CDR3 reads TGTGCCAGCAGTTTACTCGGGACAGAAAAATACGGGGAGCTGTTTTTT. It yields the protein CASSLLGTEKYGELFF.

The chain employs TRBV7-9 and TRBJ2-5, with 13 bases that match TRBD2. This CDR3 region has 14 residues. V gave up 5 bases and J gave up 3 bases; unmatched junction bases: 0. CDR1 is SEHNR and CDR2 is FQNEAQ in the germline V gene (reference sequence). The CDR3 DNA sequence: TGTGCCAGCAGCGGACTAGCGGGAGAAGAGACCCAGTACTTC. Amino acids: CASSGLAGEETQYF. Drawing the rest from reference TRBV7-9 and TRBJ2-5, the complete variable domain is DTGVSQNPRHKITKRGQNVTFRCDPISEHNRLYWYRQTLGQGPEFLTYFQNEAQLEKSRLLSDRFSAERPKGSFSTLEIQRTEQGDSAMYLCASSGLAGEETQYFGPGTRLLVL.

This clone has just a few counts. This sequence joins TRBV6-5 and TRBJ1-1, with D perhaps TRBD1 (5 bases). Trimming pared 6 bases from V and 0 bases from J, leaving 8 bases between. Germline assignment: CDR1 MNHEY and CDR2 SVGAGI. The CDR3 covers 13 residues. The CDR3 bases are TGTGCCAGCAGGGGGCCTTTGAACACTGAAGCTTTCTTT. It yields the protein CASRGPLNTEAFF.

The rearrangement links TRBV5-4 to TRBJ2-2; D gene unclear. Trimming shortened V by 2 bases and J by 4 bases, and 9 bases separated the two germline ends. Germline values: CDR1 SGHNT, CDR2 YYREEE (reference sequence). CDR3 length: 14 amino acids. DNA for the CDR3: TGTGCCAGCAGCTTCCTTTCCTCCACCGGGGAGCTGTTTTTT. Protein product: CASSFLSSTGELFF. Together with reference TRBV5-4 and TRBJ2-2, the CDR3 gives the full variable domain: ETGVTQSPTHLIKTRGQQVTLRCSSQSGHNTVSWYQQALGQGPQFIFQYYREEENGRGNFPPRFSGLQFPNYSSELNVNALELDDSALYLCASSFLSSTGELFFGEGSRLTVL.

The rearrangement uses TRBV6-1 and TRBJ2-2, with 11 nucleotides matching TRBD2. CDR3 length: 16 residues. In germline, CDR1 is MNHNS, CDR2 SASEGT. J was trimmed by 7 bases and V by 4 bases; bases with no gene match: 8. The CDR3 sequence is CASSALAGGRNGELFF. CDR3 sequence (DNA): TGTGCCAGCAGTGCCTTAGCGGGAGGGAGAAACGGGGAGCTGTTTTTT.

This clone was detected only a few times. The chain recombines TRBV12-3 or TRBV12-4 with TRBJ2-1; D gene ambiguous. V was pared by 5 bases and J by 0 bases, with 5 bases between. This CDR3 has 13 amino acids. As DNA, the CDR3 is TGTGCCAGCAGTCCCCTCTCCTACAATGAGCAGTTCTTC. Translated: CASSPLSYNEQFF.

This chain uses TRBV24-1 with TRBJ2-1; 13 bases line up with TRBD2. V lost 9 bases and J lost 9; bases outside the gene matches: 10. The CDR3 contains 15 residues. Germline V gene data show CDR1 as KGHDR and CDR2 as SFDVKD. The CDR3 coding sequence is TGTGCCACCTTTCCAACTAGCGGGAGGGCCCCTGAGCAGTTCTTC. This translates into CATFPTSGRAPEQFF.

The J gene is TRBJ1-1, the V gene TRBV3-1 (or the pseudogene TRBV3-2); D gene ambiguous. V lost 5 bases to trimming and J lost 10 bases, with 14 bases between them. The germline V gene encodes CDR1 LGHDT and CDR2 YNNKEL (reference sequence). The CDR3 length is 12 residues. CDR3 sequence: CASSAFGEGAFF. The CDR3 coding sequence is TGTGCCAGCAGCGCTTTTGGGGAGGGAGCTTTCTTT.

V usage is TRBV7-8 and J usage is TRBJ2-7; D might be TRBD1 (6 bases). The V end lost 3 bases, the J end lost 5 bases, and 20 bases lay between the germline ends. Germline-derived CDR1 and CDR2 are SGHVS and FQNEAQ. This CDR3 comprises 16 residues. CDR3 nucleotides: TGTGCCAGCAGCTTGGCCCCATCCTCATACAGGGACGAGCAGTACTTC. It codes for CASSLAPSSYRDEQYF. The variable domain in full, completed from reference TRBV7-8 and TRBJ2-7, reads GAGVSQSPRYKVAKRGQDVALRCDPISGHVSLFWYQQALGQGPEFLTYFQNEAQLDKSGLPSDRFFAERPEGSVSTLKIQRTQQEDSAVYLCASSLAPSSYRDEQYFGPGTRLTVT.

The gene calls are TRBV5-1 and TRBJ1-1; TRBD1 is a possible D gene (5 bases). The length of the CDR3 is 12 residues. Trimming removed 7 bases from V and 5 bases from J, with 12 bases in between. Germline V gives CDR1 SGHRS, CDR2 YFSETQ. CDR3 residues: CASAGVGTEAFF. For the CDR3, the DNA is TGCGCCAGCGCGGGGGTTGGGACTGAAGCTTTCTTT.

The J gene is TRBJ1-1, the V gene TRBV2; D possibly corresponds to TRBD1 (5 bases). Trimming cost V 3 bases and J 4 bases, with 12 bases left between them. The CDR3 consists of 14 residues. Germline V gives CDR1 SNHLY, CDR2 FYNNEI. CDR3 amino acids: CASSDPRAVTEAFF. In nucleotides, the CDR3 is TGTGCCAGCAGTGACCCCAGGGCAGTCACTGAAGCTTTCTTT.

The V gene is TRBV15, the J gene TRBJ2-5; 7 positions agree with TRBD2. CDR1 and CDR2 from the germline V gene are LNHNV and YYDKDF (reference sequence). V lost 6 bases to trimming and J lost 2 bases; unmatched junction nucleotides: 9. The CDR3 totals 15 residues. Here the CDR3 DNA reads TGTGCCACCAGGGAGGCTAGCGGACTACAAGAGACCCAGTACTTC. Its protein product is CATREASGLQETQYF.

The gene calls are TRBV14 and TRBJ1-1; D may be TRBD1 (5 bases). There are 15 residues in the CDR3. V was cut by 2 bases and J by 0 bases, with 10 bases left in between. Per germline, CDR1 SGHDN and CDR2 FVKESK. This CDR3 is CASSQHIGVNTEAFF. CDR3 nucleotide sequence: TGTGCCAGCAGCCAACACATAGGGGTGAACACTGAAGCTTTCTTT.

This sequence joins TRBV7-9 and TRBJ2-7; TRBD2 agrees at 11 bases. The CDR3 has 16 amino acids. Germline lookup yields CDR1 SEHNR and CDR2 FQNEAQ (reference sequence). V lost 5 bases, J lost 3 bases, and 9 bases stayed unmatched. CDR3 in amino acids: CASSAGTSGGLYEQYF. The DNA of the CDR3 is TGTGCCAGCAGCGCGGGGACTAGCGGAGGTCTCTACGAGCAGTACTTC.

This clone was observed a handful of times. The chain uses TRBV7-2 and TRBJ2-6; D is unclear. Germline-derived CDR1 and CDR2 are SGHTA and FQGNSA. V was pared by 6 bases and J by 2 bases, with 5 bases between. This CDR3 is built from 13 residues. For the CDR3, the DNA is TGTGCCAGCAGGGCTGCTGGGGCCAACGTCCTGACTTTC. It specifies CASRAAGANVLTF. The full variable domain, completed using reference TRBV7-2 and TRBJ2-6, is GAGVSQSPSNKVTEKGKDVELRCDPISGHTALYWYRQSLGQGLEFLIYFQGNSAPDKSGLPSDRFSAERTGGSVSTLTIQRTQQEDSAVYLCASRAAGANVLTFGAGSRLTVL.

This clone was observed a handful of times. The V gene is TRBV10-1, the J gene TRBJ1-2, with D perhaps TRBD1 (5 bases). Between the trimmed V and J ends, which lost 3 bases and 2 bases, there was a span of 7 bases. The CDR3 totals 13 residues. CDR1 and CDR2 from the germline V gene are WNHNN and SYGVQD (reference sequence). The CDR3 nucleotides are TGCGCCAGCAGTGACTCAGGGAACTATGGCTACACCTTC. It yields the protein CASSDSGNYGYTF.

This chain uses TRBV4-1 with TRBJ1-2; D call uncertain. CDR1 and CDR2 (germline): MGHRA, YSYEKL. The CDR3 consists of 14 residues. V gave up 4 bases and J gave up 3 bases, with 12 bases separating them. This CDR3 reads CASSLVGGDYGYTF. Here the CDR3 DNA reads TGCGCCAGCAGCCTCGTGGGCGGGGACTATGGCTACACCTTC.

The chain uses TRBV10-3 and TRBJ1-3, with TRBD1 as a possible D gene (5 bases). Germline CDR1 is ENHRY and CDR2 is SYGVKD. V was shortened by 6 bases and J by 4 bases, with 13 bases between the two germline ends. CDR3 length equals 14 residues. Here the CDR3 reads CAIREDSYGNTIYF. CDR3 nucleotides: TGTGCCATCAGGGAAGACAGTTACGGAAACACCATATATTTT.

The chain links TRBV18 to TRBJ1-4; tentative D call: TRBD1 (6 bases). The V gene's germline CDR1 is KGHSH and CDR2 LQKENI. V lost 0 bases, J lost 2 bases, and 16 bases lay in between. The CDR3 length is 18 residues. This chain's CDR3 is CASSPPGRGGRTNEKLFF. The CDR3, as DNA: TGTGCCAGCTCACCACCGGGCCGCGGGGGCAGGACTAATGAAAAACTGTTTTTT.

This chain's CDR3 is CATKAQGSTEAFF. CDR3 nucleotides: TGTGCCACCAAGGCCCAGGGGAGCACTGAAGCTTTCTTT. V usage is TRBV24-1 and J usage is TRBJ1-1; D is perhaps TRBD1 (6 bases). This CDR3 region has 13 residues. The V gene's germline CDR1 is KGHDR and CDR2 SFDVKD. V lost 8 bases and J 4 bases, leaving 13 bases between the germline ends.

The genes are TRBV7-8 and TRBJ1-1; TRBD1 might be the D (5 bases). The CDR3 has 12 residues. Between the trimmed V and J ends, which lost 5 bases and 6 bases, there was a span of 10 bases. CDR1 SGHVS and CDR2 FQNEAQ come from the germline V gene. CDR3 amino acids: CASSLWGAEAFF. Written as DNA, the CDR3 is TGTGCCAGCAGCCTTTGGGGCGCTGAAGCTTTCTTT.

This clone was recorded only once. The chain has TRBV20-1 and TRBJ1-2; 7 bases fit TRBD1. Germline CDR1 DFQATT, CDR2 SNEGSKA (reference sequence). Trimming cost V 3 bases and J 6 bases; bases outside gene matches: 7. The CDR3 runs to 13 residues. The CDR3 sequence is CSASSATGHGYTF. The CDR3 DNA reads TGCAGTGCTAGTTCCGCGACAGGGCATGGCTACACCTTC.

The V and J genes are TRBV5-1 and TRBJ2-2, with 10 bases lining up with TRBD2. Trimming removed 4 bases from V and 1 base from J; junction bases left unmatched: 4. CDR1 and CDR2 (germline): SGHRS, YFSETQ. CDR3 length: 16 amino acids. CDR3 nucleotide sequence: TGCGCCAGCAGCCAAAGGACTAGCGGGAACACCGGGGAGCTGTTTTTT. It yields the protein CASSQRTSGNTGELFF.

This clone was picked up a small number of times. This chain joins TRBV6-5 and TRBJ1-2; maybe TRBD1 (5 bases). The CDR3 runs to 14 residues. V was pared by 7 bases and J by 5 bases, with 17 bases between. Germline CDR1 reads MNHEY; CDR2 reads SVGAGI. The CDR3 region has the DNA TGTGCCAGCACCGGGGCGGGGGTTCTATATGGCTACACCTTC. Translating it yields CASTGAGVLYGYTF.

The chain joins TRBV14 to TRBJ2-1, with a possible D match to TRBD2 (7 bases). The V and J ends lost 3 bases and 2 bases respectively, with 14 bases between them. This CDR3 has 16 amino acids. Germline V lookup: CDR1 SGHDN, CDR2 FVKESK. The CDR3 loop reads CASSQWRGLTYNEQFF. In DNA form, the CDR3 reads TGTGCCAGCAGCCAGTGGCGGGGGCTTACCTACAATGAGCAGTTCTTC.

There are a few counts of this clone. This chain uses TRBV5-5 with TRBJ1-5, with D maybe TRBD1 (5 bases). This CDR3 is 15 amino acids long. The V gene lost 2 bases and the J gene lost 1 base, with 10 bases spanning the gap. Germline lookup yields CDR1 SGHKS and CDR2 YYEKEE (reference sequence). The CDR3 loop reads CASSFQGGSNQPQHF. The CDR3 nucleotides read TGTGCCAGCAGCTTCCAGGGTGGCAGCAATCAGCCCCAGCATTTT.

This clone was seen a handful of times. The chain is built from TRBV19 and TRBJ2-7; D is possibly TRBD2 (5 bases). Germline V lookup: CDR1 LNHDA, CDR2 SQIVND (reference sequence). V was shortened by 10 bases and J by 12 bases, with 25 bases between the two germline ends. The CDR3 has 13 residues. The CDR3 nucleotides read TGTGCCACCTATGGGCCCCTCACGGGAAGTATGTACTTC. Translation gives CATYGPLTGSMYF.

The chain recombines TRBV25-1 with TRBJ1-2; 7 bases map to TRBD1. This CDR3 spans 15 amino acids. Germline values: CDR1 MGHDK, CDR2 SYGVNS. Germline trimming cut 6 bases from V and 6 bases from J; bases unmatched to any gene: 13. The CDR3 sequence: CASSIPSTGDDGYTF. The CDR3 nucleotides read TGTGCCAGCAGCATTCCCTCAACAGGGGATGATGGCTACACCTTC.